One and the same sample provided the 24 T cell receptor beta chains below, sequenced in a study of cytomegalovirus exposure and HLA in healthy donors. The PCR ran on 60 Vbeta and 13 Jbeta primers. Method: immunoSEQ multiplex PCR; TCRdb's copy keeps in-frame clones and lacks some. The data contain 100,000 to 150,000 clones, around three quarters of them singletons. Sequencing was done on a sample of PBMCs. The receptor source for this set is a man between 50 and 59 years old in good health and CMV-seropositive.

The J gene is TRBJ1-1, the V gene TRBV18, with TRBD1 as a possible D gene (6 bases). Looked up from germline, CDR1 is KGHSH and CDR2 is LQKENI. This CDR3 is built from 14 residues. The V and J ends lost 6 bases and 4 bases respectively, with 15 bases between them. Here the CDR3 reads CASSPSGVGTEAFF. DNA for the CDR3: TGTGCCAGCTCCCCCTCAGGGGTTGGCACTGAAGCTTTCTTT.

This clone has only a few counts. The CDR3 loop reads CASSLQGAANTQYF. Written as DNA, the CDR3 is TGTGCCAGCAGCTTACAGGGGGCGGCAAATACGCAGTATTTT. The chain has TRBV7-9 and TRBJ2-3, with 8 bases lining up with TRBD1. Germline CDR1 is SEHNR and CDR2 is FQNEAQ (reference sequence). The V and J ends lost 2 bases and 7 bases, in that order; junction bases with no gene match: 5. CDR3 length: 14 amino acids.

This clone was observed a single time. V is TRBV7-8 and J is TRBJ1-3; TRBD1 might be the D (5 bases). Between the trimmed V and J ends, which lost 2 bases and 0 bases, there was a span of 17 bases. Germline lookup yields CDR1 SGHVS and CDR2 FQNEAQ. The CDR3 is made up of 18 amino acids. CDR3 coding DNA: TGTGCCAGCAGCTTATTCAATACAGGCACAAGCTCTGGAAACACCATATATTTT. Residues: CASSLFNTGTSSGNTIYF.

This chain connects TRBV5-4 to TRBJ2-7, with 10 bases that match TRBD2. The germline CDR1 and CDR2 sequences are SGHNT and YYREEE (reference sequence). Losses at the gene ends were 0 bases for V and 6 bases for J; bases not matched to a gene: 6. This CDR3 contains 15 residues. The CDR3: CASSLELAGPAEQYF. The CDR3 DNA follows: TGTGCCAGCAGCTTGGAACTAGCGGGGCCCGCCGAGCAGTACTTC.

This rearrangement joins TRBV9 to TRBJ2-1; the D gene is possibly TRBD1 (7 bases). CDR3 size: 14 residues. CDR1 and CDR2 from the germline V gene are SGDLS and YYNGEE. V was clipped by 4 bases and J by 4 bases, with 12 bases between them. Here the CDR3 reads CASSPRGAYNEQFF. In DNA, the CDR3 is TGTGCCAGCAGCCCCAGGGGGGCTTACAATGAGCAGTTCTTC.

This clone was detected a few times. J is TRBJ2-3 and V is TRBV29-1, with 7 positions matching TRBD1. The CDR3 covers 15 residues. Germline values: CDR1 SQVTM, CDR2 ANQGSEA. V shed 6 bases and J 2 bases; nucleotides not matched to a gene: 11. The DNA of the CDR3 is TGCAGCGTGGGTCCGGGACAGACATCCACAGATACGCAGTATTTT. Its translation: CSVGPGQTSTDTQYF.

The rearrangement uses TRBV5-1 and TRBJ2-3, with 7 bases lining up with TRBD2. This CDR3 spans 14 amino acids. Losses at the gene ends were 7 bases for V and 3 bases for J; bases not matched to a gene: 8. CDR1 and CDR2 (germline): SGHRS, YFSETQ. CDR3 sequence (DNA): TGCGCCAGCTACGGGGGAGGGCGGACAGATACGCAGTATTTT. This translates into CASYGGGRTDTQYF.

The chain combines TRBV29-1 with TRBJ2-6; D is uncertain. This CDR3 spans 13 amino acids. Per germline, CDR1 SQVTM and CDR2 ANQGSEA. Deletions cut 6 bases from V and 4 bases from J, with 10 bases between. In DNA form, the CDR3 reads TGCAGCGTCGGTGGAGTGGGGGCCAACGTCCTGACTTTC. Its translation is CSVGGVGANVLTF.

The J gene is TRBJ2-5, the V gene TRBV4-3, with 15 bases matching TRBD2. The CDR3 loop spans 17 amino acids. CDR1 and CDR2 from the germline V gene are LGHNA and YSLEER. The junction had 7 bases not matched to a gene; V was cut back by 4 bases and J by 4 bases. This chain's CDR3 is CASSRSQGLAGGETQYF. The CDR3 coding sequence is TGCGCCAGCAGCCGTTCCCAGGGACTAGCGGGAGGAGAGACCCAGTACTTC.

V gene TRBV2 combines with J gene TRBJ2-1; 9 bases fit TRBD1. The CDR3 has 15 amino acids. The germline V gene encodes CDR1 SNHLY and CDR2 FYNNEI. V gave up 4 bases and J gave up 6 bases; unmatched junction bases: 7. Here the CDR3 DNA reads TGTGCCAGCAGTGGGGCAGGGACAGGGACCAATGAGCAGTTCTTC. The encoded protein is CASSGAGTGTNEQFF.

This chain links TRBV5-4 with TRBJ1-1; tentative D call: TRBD1 (6 bases). Trimming removed 1 base at V and 11 bases at J, with 12 bases between. CDR3 size: 12 residues. Per germline, CDR1 SGHNT and CDR2 YYREEE (reference sequence). CDR3 coding DNA: TGTGCCAGCAGCTTGAACCAGGGGAACGCTTTCTTT. It codes for CASSLNQGNAFF.

The chain joins TRBV9 to TRBJ2-2; 7 nucleotides line up with TRBD1. There are 13 residues in the CDR3. The germline V gene has CDR1 SGDLS and CDR2 YYNGEE. J gave up 11 bases and V 0 bases, and 4 bases lay outside the gene matches. CDR3 coding DNA: TGTGCCAGCAGCGTAGAAGGGGGCGGCGAGCTGTTTTTT. This sequence encodes CASSVEGGGELFF.

The rearrangement links TRBV15 to TRBJ2-2; TRBD2 is a possible D gene (6 bases). CDR3 length equals 19 residues. The ends were cut back, 0 bases at V and 2 bases at J, with 19 bases in the middle. Germline assignment: CDR1 LNHNV and CDR2 YYDKDF (reference sequence). The CDR3 protein is CATSRDWVRSGRNTGELFF. In nucleotides, the CDR3 is TGTGCCACCAGCAGAGATTGGGTGAGAAGCGGGCGCAACACCGGGGAGCTGTTTTTT.

The chain employs TRBV6-1 and TRBJ2-5, with TRBD1 matching over 10 bases. The J call may not be correct, given that the DNA end is closer to TRBJ2-7. The CDR3 is made up of 13 amino acids. Germline assignment: CDR1 MNHNS and CDR2 SASEGT. The CDR3 sequence: CASMGTGVYEQYF. CDR3 DNA sequence: TGTGCCAGCATGGGGACAGGGGTCTACGAGCAGTACTTC.

This clone was detected once. V usage is TRBV5-1 and J usage is TRBJ2-1, with 7 bases aligning to TRBD2. Unmatched junction bases numbered 20, after V lost 4 bases and J lost 10 bases. Germline V gene lookup returns CDR1 SGHRS and CDR2 YFSETQ. This CDR3 spans 17 amino acids. CDR3 residues: CASSPGGLAVASGEQFF. The CDR3 DNA reads TGCGCCAGCAGCCCGGGTGGGCTAGCGGTGGCGTCGGGAGAGCAGTTCTTC. Full variable domain (outside the CDR3, taken from reference TRBV5-1 and TRBJ2-1): KAGVTQTPRYLIKTRGQQVTLSCSPISGHRSVSWYQQTPGQGLQFLFEYFSETQRNKGNFPGRFSGRQFSNSRSEMNVSTLELGDSALYLCASSPGGLAVASGEQFFGPGTRLTVL.

The genes are TRBV19 and TRBJ2-7; weak D call: TRBD1 (6 bases). V lost 5 bases, J lost 2 bases, and 10 bases lay in between. Germline V gene data show CDR1 as LNHDA and CDR2 as SQIVND (reference sequence). The CDR3 spans 13 residues. The CDR3 sequence is CASSLDSTYEQYF. CDR3 sequence (DNA): TGTGCCAGTAGTCTGGACAGCACCTACGAGCAGTACTTC.

V and J are TRBV6-1 and TRBJ1-1; tentatively, D is TRBD1 (5 bases). The CDR3 contains 12 residues. Germline-derived CDR1 and CDR2 are MNHNS and SASEGT. The V end lost 2 bases, the J end lost 5 bases, and 6 bases lay between the germline ends. CDR3 residues: CASSERTTEAFF. CDR3 nucleotide sequence: TGTGCCAGCAGTGAACGGACAACTGAAGCTTTCTTT.

The chain couples TRBV10-1 to TRBJ2-5, with 8 nucleotides matching TRBD1. The CDR3 covers 14 residues. Germline CDR1 WNHNN, CDR2 SYGVQD (reference sequence). After removal of 6 bases from V and 1 base from J, the junction contained 4 bases not matched to a gene. This CDR3 is CASRGQAPQETQYF. CDR3 DNA sequence: TGCGCCAGCAGGGGACAGGCCCCCCAAGAGACCCAGTACTTC.

The chain has TRBV7-2 and TRBJ1-5, with 8 bases fitting TRBD1. Germline V gene lookup returns CDR1 SGHTA and CDR2 FQGNSA. Trimming took 5 bases from V and 1 from J; bases not matched to a gene: 7. The CDR3 is 16 residues long. CDR3: CASSRDRGGSNQPQHF. In DNA form, the CDR3 reads TGTGCCAGCAGCCGAGACAGGGGTGGGAGCAATCAGCCCCAGCATTTT. Looking up the rest from reference TRBV7-2 and TRBJ1-5 gives the full variable domain: GAGVSQSPSNKVTEKGKDVELRCDPISGHTALYWYRQSLGQGLEFLIYFQGNSAPDKSGLPSDRFSAERTGGSVSTLTIQRTQQEDSAVYLCASSRDRGGSNQPQHFGDGTRLSIL.

This sequence joins TRBV4-3 and TRBJ1-2; D perhaps matches TRBD1 (5 bases). The germline CDR1 and CDR2 sequences are LGHNA and YSLEER. The CDR3 extends over 15 amino acids. Trimming took 0 bases from V and 1 from J, leaving 9 bases between them. This CDR3 is CASSQDQDINYGYTF. CDR3 DNA sequence: TGCGCCAGCAGCCAAGATCAGGACATTAACTATGGCTACACCTTC.

This chain's CDR3 is CASIQGGTDTQYF. The CDR3 DNA reads as TGTGCCAGCATCCAGGGGGGTACAGATACGCAGTATTTT. The rearrangement uses TRBV28 and TRBJ2-3; possibly TRBD1 for D (7 bases). This CDR3 spans 13 amino acids. Germline-derived CDR1 and CDR2 are MDHEN and SYDVKM. The germline V and J ends were trimmed by 7 bases and 3 bases, with 11 bases remaining between them.

This chain joins TRBV28 and TRBJ2-2; 9 bases align to TRBD1. This CDR3 spans 16 amino acids. Germline V gene data show CDR1 as MDHEN and CDR2 as SYDVKM. Unmatched junction bases numbered 11, after V lost 6 bases and J lost 6 bases. CDR3 region: CASRTGGVRGAGELFF. The CDR3 nucleotides read TGTGCCAGCAGGACAGGGGGAGTGCGGGGCGCCGGGGAGCTGTTTTTT.

The chain has TRBV19 and TRBJ1-5, with a tentative D call TRBD1 (5 bases). The CDR3 consists of 16 residues. V was shortened by 0 bases and J by 6 bases, with 15 bases between the two germline ends. Germline CDR1 and CDR2: LNHDA and SQIVND (reference sequence). DNA for the CDR3: TGTGCCAGTAGTATAGAGGCGGGGCTATCGAGTCAGCCCCAGCATTTT. Encoded protein: CASSIEAGLSSQPQHF.

This clone occurred a few times. The genes are TRBV6-4 and TRBJ2-3; 14 nucleotides match TRBD2. With 2 bases clipped from V and 2 bases from J, the junction kept 6 bases outside the gene matches. The CDR3 length is 18 residues. Germline V gives CDR1 MRHNA, CDR2 SNTAGT. The CDR3 nucleotides read TGTGCCAGCAGTGACGGGGGACTAGCGGGGGATCCCACAGATACGCAGTATTTT. It is translated as CASSDGGLAGDPTDTQYF.